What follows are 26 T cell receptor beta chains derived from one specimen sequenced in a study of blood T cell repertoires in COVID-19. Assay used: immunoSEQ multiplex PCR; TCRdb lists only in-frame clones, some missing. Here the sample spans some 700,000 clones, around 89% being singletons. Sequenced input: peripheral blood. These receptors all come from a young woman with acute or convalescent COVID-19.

CDR3 in DNA: TGTGCCAGCTCCGGTGGAGGGGTTAACACTGAAGCTTTCTTT. It yields the protein CASSGGGVNTEAFF. This chain links TRBV18 with TRBJ1-1, with D maybe TRBD1 (5 bases). CDR3 length equals 14 residues. V was cut by 6 bases and J by 2 bases, with 13 bases left in between. Germline V CDR1 and CDR2: KGHSH, LQKENI.

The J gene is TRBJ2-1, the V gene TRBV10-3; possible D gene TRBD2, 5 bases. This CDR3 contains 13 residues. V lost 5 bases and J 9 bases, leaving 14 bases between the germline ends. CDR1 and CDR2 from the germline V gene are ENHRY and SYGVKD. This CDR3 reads CAISSGERIEQFF. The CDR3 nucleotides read TGTGCCATCAGTTCCGGGGAAAGGATTGAGCAGTTCTTC.

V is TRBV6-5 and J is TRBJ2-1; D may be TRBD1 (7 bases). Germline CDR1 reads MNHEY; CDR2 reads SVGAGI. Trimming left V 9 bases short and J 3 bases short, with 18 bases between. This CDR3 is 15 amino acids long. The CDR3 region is CASAEGAGGYNEQFF. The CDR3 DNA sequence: TGTGCCAGTGCAGAGGGGGCCGGGGGCTACAATGAGCAGTTCTTC.

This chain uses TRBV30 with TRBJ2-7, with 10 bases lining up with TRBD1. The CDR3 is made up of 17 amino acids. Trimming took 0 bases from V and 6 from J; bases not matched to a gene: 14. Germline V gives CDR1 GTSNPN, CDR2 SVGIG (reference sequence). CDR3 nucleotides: TGTGCCTGGAGTGTACCGGACAGGGGGGATAGAGCGGGCGAGCAGTACTTC. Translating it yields CAWSVPDRGDRAGEQYF.

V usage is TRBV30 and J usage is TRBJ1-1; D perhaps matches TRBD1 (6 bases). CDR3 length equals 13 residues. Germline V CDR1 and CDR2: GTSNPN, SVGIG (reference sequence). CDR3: CAFIWGRGTEAFF. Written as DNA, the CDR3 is TGTGCTTTTATATGGGGGCGCGGGACTGAAGCTTTCTTT.

CDR3 bases: TGTGCCTGGAGTGTAGTTAGCGCGAACACCGGGGAGCTGTTTTTT. It specifies CAWSVVSANTGELFF. V usage is TRBV30 and J usage is TRBJ2-2; the D gene is possibly TRBD2 (5 bases). Trimming shortened V by 0 bases and J by 0 bases, and 8 bases separated the two germline ends. Germline-derived CDR1 and CDR2 are GTSNPN and SVGIG (reference sequence). This CDR3 spans 15 amino acids.

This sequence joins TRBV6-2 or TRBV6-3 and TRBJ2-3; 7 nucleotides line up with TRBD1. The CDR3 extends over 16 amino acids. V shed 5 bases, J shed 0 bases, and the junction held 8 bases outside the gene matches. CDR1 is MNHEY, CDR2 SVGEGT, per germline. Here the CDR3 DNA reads TGTGCCAGCAGTCCAGGGCAACAGGGGAGCACAGATACGCAGTATTTT. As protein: CASSPGQQGSTDTQYF.

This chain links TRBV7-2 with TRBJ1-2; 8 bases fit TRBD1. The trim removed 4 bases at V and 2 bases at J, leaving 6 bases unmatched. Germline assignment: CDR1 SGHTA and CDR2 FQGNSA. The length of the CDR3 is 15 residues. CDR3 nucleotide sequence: TGTGCCAGCAGCTCTACCGGGACAGGCAACTATGGCTACACCTTC. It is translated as CASSSTGTGNYGYTF.

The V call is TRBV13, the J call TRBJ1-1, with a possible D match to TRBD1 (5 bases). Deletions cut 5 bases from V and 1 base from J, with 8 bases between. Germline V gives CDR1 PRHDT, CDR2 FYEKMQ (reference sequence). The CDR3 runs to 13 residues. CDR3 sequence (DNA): TGTGCCAGCAGCCGTGACAGGAACACTGAAGCTTTCTTT. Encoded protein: CASSRDRNTEAFF.

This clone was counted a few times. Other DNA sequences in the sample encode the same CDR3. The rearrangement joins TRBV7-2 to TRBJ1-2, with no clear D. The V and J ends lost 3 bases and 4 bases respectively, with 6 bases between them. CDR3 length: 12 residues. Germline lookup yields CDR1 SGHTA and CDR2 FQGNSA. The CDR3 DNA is TGTGCCAGCAGCTTTTCTTCCTATGGCTACACCTTC. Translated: CASSFSSYGYTF.

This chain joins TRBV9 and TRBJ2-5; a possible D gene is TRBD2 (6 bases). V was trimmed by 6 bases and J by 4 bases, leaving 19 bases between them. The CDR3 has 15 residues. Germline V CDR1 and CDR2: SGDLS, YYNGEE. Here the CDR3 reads CASTLNSFGGETQYF. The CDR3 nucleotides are TGTGCCAGCACCTTAAATTCCTTCGGGGGAGAGACCCAGTACTTC. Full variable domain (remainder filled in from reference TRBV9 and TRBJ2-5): DSGVTQTPKHLITATGQRVTLRCSPRSGDLSVYWYQQSLDQGLQFLIQYYNGEERAKGNILERFSAQQFPDLHSELNLSSLELGDSALYFCASTLNSFGGETQYFGPGTRLLVL.

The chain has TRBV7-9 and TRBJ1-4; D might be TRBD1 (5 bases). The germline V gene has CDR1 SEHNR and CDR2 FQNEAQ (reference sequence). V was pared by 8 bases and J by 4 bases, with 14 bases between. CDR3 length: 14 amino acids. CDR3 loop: CASRIGAINEKLFF. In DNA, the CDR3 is TGTGCCAGCCGTATAGGGGCCATTAATGAAAAACTGTTTTTT.

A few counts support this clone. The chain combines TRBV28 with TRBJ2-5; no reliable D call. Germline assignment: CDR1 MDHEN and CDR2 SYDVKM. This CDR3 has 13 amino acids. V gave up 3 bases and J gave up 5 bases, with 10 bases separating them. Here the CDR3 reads CASSLPEAETQYF. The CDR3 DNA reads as TGTGCCAGCAGTTTGCCCGAGGCGGAGACCCAGTACTTC.

This CDR3 is CASSPWTGALGLNTGELFF. CDR3 nucleotide sequence: TGTGCCAGCAGTCCCTGGACAGGCGCCCTCGGGCTTAACACCGGGGAGCTGTTTTTT. This chain connects TRBV6-6 to TRBJ2-2; 7 bases agree with TRBD1. The CDR3 contains 19 residues. CDR1 is MNHNY and CDR2 is SVGAGI in the germline V gene (reference sequence). J lost 2 bases, V lost 5 bases, and 17 bases had no gene match.

The CDR3 nucleotides are TGTGCCAGCAGTGCAGGGTGGGACAGGGGTAGTGAGCAGTACTTC. Protein product: CASSAGWDRGSEQYF. V and J are TRBV2 and TRBJ2-7; 10 bases are a match to TRBD1. Germline values: CDR1 SNHLY, CDR2 FYNNEI. V gave up 4 bases and J gave up 7 bases; unmatched junction bases: 10. CDR3 size: 15 residues.

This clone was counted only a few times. As DNA, the CDR3 is TGTGCCAGCAGTGCGGGACATAAACCCTACGAGCAGTACTTC. This translates into CASSAGHKPYEQYF. The chain recombines TRBV2 with TRBJ2-7; D is perhaps TRBD1 (6 bases). The V gene's germline CDR1 is SNHLY and CDR2 FYNNEI. Deletions cut 4 bases from V and 2 bases from J, with 12 bases between. The CDR3 has 14 residues. The full variable domain, completed using reference TRBV2 and TRBJ2-7, is EPEVTQTPSHQVTQMGQEVILRCVPISNHLYFYWYRQILGQKVEFLVSFYNNEISEKSEIFDDQFSVERPDGSNFTLKIRSTKLEDSAMYFCASSAGHKPYEQYFGPGTRLTVT.

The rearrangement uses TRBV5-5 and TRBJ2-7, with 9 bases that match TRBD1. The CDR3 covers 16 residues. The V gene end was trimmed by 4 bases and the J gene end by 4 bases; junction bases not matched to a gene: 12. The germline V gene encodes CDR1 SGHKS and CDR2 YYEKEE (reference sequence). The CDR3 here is CASSGSGTGNRYEQYF. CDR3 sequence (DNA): TGTGCCAGCAGCGGATCCGGGACAGGGAACCGGTACGAGCAGTACTTC.

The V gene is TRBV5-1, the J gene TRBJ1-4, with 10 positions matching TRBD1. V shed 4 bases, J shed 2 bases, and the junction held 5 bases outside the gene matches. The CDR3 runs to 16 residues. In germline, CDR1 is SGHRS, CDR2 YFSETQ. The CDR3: CASSHGTGVTNEKLFF. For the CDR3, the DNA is TGCGCCAGCAGCCATGGGACAGGGGTTACTAATGAAAAACTGTTTTTT.

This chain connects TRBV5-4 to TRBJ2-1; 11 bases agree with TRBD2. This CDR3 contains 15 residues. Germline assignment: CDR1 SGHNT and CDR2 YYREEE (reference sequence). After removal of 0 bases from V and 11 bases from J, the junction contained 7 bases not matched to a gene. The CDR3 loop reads CASSLVAGGTMKQFF. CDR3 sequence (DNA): TGTGCCAGCAGCTTGGTAGCGGGGGGGACAATGAAGCAGTTCTTC.

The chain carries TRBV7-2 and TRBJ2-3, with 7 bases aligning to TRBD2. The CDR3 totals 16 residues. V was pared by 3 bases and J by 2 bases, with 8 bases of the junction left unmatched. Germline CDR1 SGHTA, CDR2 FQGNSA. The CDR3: CASSFAGTINTDTQYF. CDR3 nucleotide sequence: TGTGCCAGCAGCTTTGCCGGGACTATAAACACAGATACGCAGTATTTT.

CDR3 bases: TGCGCCAGCAGCCAAGGGGATCCGGCGGGGAGCACAGATACGCAGTATTTT. The encoded protein is CASSQGDPAGSTDTQYF. The chain links TRBV4-3 to TRBJ2-3, with D perhaps TRBD2 (6 bases). The germline V gene has CDR1 LGHNA and CDR2 YSLEER. The length of the CDR3 is 17 residues. V was pared by 1 base and J by 0 bases, with 14 bases between.

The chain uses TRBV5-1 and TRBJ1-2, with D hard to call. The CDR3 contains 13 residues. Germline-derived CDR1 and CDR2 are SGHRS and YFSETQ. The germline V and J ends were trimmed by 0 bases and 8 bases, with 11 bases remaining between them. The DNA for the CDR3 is TGCGCCAGCAGCTTGGACAGAGCAGGCGGCTACACCTTC. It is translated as CASSLDRAGGYTF.

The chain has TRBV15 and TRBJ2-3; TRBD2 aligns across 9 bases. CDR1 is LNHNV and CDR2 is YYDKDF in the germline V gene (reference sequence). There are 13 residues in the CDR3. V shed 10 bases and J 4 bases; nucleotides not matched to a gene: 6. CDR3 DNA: TGTGCCATCCAGGCGGGGGGGTCAGATACGCAGTATTTT. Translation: CAIQAGGSDTQYF.

The CDR3, as DNA: TGCGCCAGCAGCTTGACCGGACAGCCGTACCTTGAAAAACTGTTTTTT. It encodes CASSLTGQPYLEKLFF. The chain uses TRBV5-1 and TRBJ1-4, with D possibly TRBD1 on 6 matching bases. V was trimmed by 1 base and J by 7 bases, leaving 17 bases between them. The CDR3 is 16 residues long. CDR1 is SGHRS and CDR2 is YFSETQ in the germline V gene.

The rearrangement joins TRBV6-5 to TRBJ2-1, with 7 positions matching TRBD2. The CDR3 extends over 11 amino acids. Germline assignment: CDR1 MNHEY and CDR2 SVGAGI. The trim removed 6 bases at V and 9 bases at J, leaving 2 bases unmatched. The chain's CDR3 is CASSAGVEQFF. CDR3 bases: TGTGCCAGCAGCGCGGGGGTTGAGCAGTTCTTC.

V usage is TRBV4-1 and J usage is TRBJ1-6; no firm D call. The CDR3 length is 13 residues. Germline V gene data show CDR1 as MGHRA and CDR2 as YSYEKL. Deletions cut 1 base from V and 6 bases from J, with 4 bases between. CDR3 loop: CASSQGSNSPLHF. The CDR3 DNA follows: TGCGCCAGCAGCCAAGGTAGTAATTCACCCCTCCACTTT.